A single sample gave rise to the 24 T cell receptor beta chains below, sequenced in a study of glioma-infiltrating T cells after dendritic cell vaccination (dated by TCRdb to 2016 to 2017). Libraries were prepared through the immunoSEQ multiplex PCR assay. TCRdb mirrors the immuneACCESS table, restricted to in-frame sequences. Some clones are absent from its copies; in checked studies, under half trace to an unresolved V gene, and the reason for the others is unknown. The sample includes about 46,000 clones, with 75% to 90% observed a single time. The biggest ten clones account for roughly 5.6% of the sample. This sample's time point label indicates: after dendritic cell vaccination, including at tumor progression/relapse. The sequenced sample was blood, obtained after dendritic cell vaccination. The origin of the receptors is a human donor with glioblastoma.

The rearrangement links TRBV5-1 to TRBJ2-1, with a tentative D call TRBD2 (5 bases). The V gene's germline CDR1 is SGHRS and CDR2 YFSETQ. With 4 bases removed from V and 7 bases from J, the gap between germline ends came to 18 bases. The CDR3 spans 15 residues. CDR3 nucleotides: TGCGCCAGCAGCCCTTCCGGGATCACGGGAAATGAGCAGTTCTTC. The encoded protein is CASSPSGITGNEQFF.

The V gene is TRBV10-3, the J gene TRBJ2-3; possible D gene TRBD2, 6 bases. The V end was cut by 6 bases, the J end by 1 base, with 8 bases between. CDR1 and CDR2 from the germline V gene are ENHRY and SYGVKD. There are 13 residues in the CDR3. The CDR3 DNA reads TGTGCCATCAGCCCTAGCGGCACAGATACGCAGTATTTT. Translation gives CAISPSGTDTQYF.

The chain recombines TRBV28 with TRBJ1-4, with D possibly matching TRBD1 (5 bases). The CDR3 runs 15 residues. Germline CDR1 MDHEN, CDR2 SYDVKM. V was clipped by 2 bases and J by 4 bases, with 11 bases between them. The CDR3 is CASSLPRAYNEKLFF. The CDR3 DNA is TGTGCCAGCAGTTTACCCAGGGCATATAATGAAAAACTGTTTTTT.

V gene TRBV15 combines with J gene TRBJ2-7; no clear D gene. The CDR3 has 12 amino acids. V was pared by 5 bases and J by 6 bases, with 11 bases between. The germline V gene encodes CDR1 LNHNV and CDR2 YYDKDF (reference sequence). The CDR3 coding sequence is TGTGCCACCAGCCACACGGGTCGCGAGCAGTACTTC. This encodes CATSHTGREQYF.

This clone was recorded only once. This chain connects TRBV6-5 to TRBJ2-7; 9 positions agree with TRBD2. V trimming: 8 bases; J trimming: 2 bases; junction bases outside the gene matches: 7. The CDR3 runs to 14 residues. Per germline, CDR1 MNHEY and CDR2 SVGAGI. This CDR3 reads CASLTSGGTYEQYF. CDR3 bases: TGTGCCAGCCTGACTAGCGGAGGGACCTACGAGCAGTACTTC.

This clone was picked up one time. The chain couples TRBV12-5 to TRBJ2-5; D remains ambiguous. TRBJ2-7 matches the DNA end more closely, so the J call is doubtful. The CDR3 totals 11 residues. Per the germline V gene, CDR1 is LGHNT and CDR2 is FRNRAP. For the CDR3, the DNA is TGTGCTAGTGTCAGGATACACGAGCAGTACTTC. It specifies CASVRIHEQYF.

The chain couples TRBV5-4 to TRBJ1-3; D might be TRBD1 (5 bases). CDR1 and CDR2 (germline): SGHNT, YYREEE (reference sequence). The CDR3 spans 15 residues. V was cut by 0 bases and J by 2 bases, with 9 bases left in between. The CDR3: CASSLEGIAGNTIYF. The CDR3 DNA sequence: TGTGCCAGCAGCTTGGAGGGGATTGCTGGAAACACCATATATTTT.

The rearrangement links TRBV5-1 to TRBJ2-5; 7 bases match TRBD1. Germline loops: CDR1 SGHRS, CDR2 YFSETQ. Germline trimming cut 4 bases from V and 3 bases from J; bases unmatched to any gene: 6. The CDR3 loop spans 14 amino acids. The CDR3 region is CASSPQGVKETQYF. The DNA of the CDR3 is TGCGCCAGCAGCCCTCAGGGGGTTAAAGAGACCCAGTACTTC.

The chain has TRBV9 and TRBJ2-2, with 9 bases matching TRBD1. Germline CDR1 SGDLS, CDR2 YYNGEE. The CDR3 is made up of 14 amino acids. V lost 3 bases, J lost 7 bases, and 4 bases stayed unmatched. The CDR3 region is CASSDRQGDGELFF. DNA for the CDR3: TGTGCCAGCAGCGATCGACAGGGGGACGGGGAGCTGTTTTTT.

The sample holds a few counts of this clone. Here the CDR3 DNA reads TGTGCACTACAGGGGGCAAGACTAGCGGGAGGGTTAACCGGGGAGCTGTTTTTT. Translating it yields CALQGARLAGGLTGELFF. The genes are TRBV30 and TRBJ2-2; 14 bases agree with TRBD2. Germline values: CDR1 GTSNPN, CDR2 SVGIG (reference sequence). The CDR3 runs 18 residues.

The genes are TRBV19 and TRBJ2-2; D not resolved. The CDR3 runs 14 residues. Germline V gene lookup returns CDR1 LNHDA and CDR2 SQIVND (reference sequence). V dropped 7 bases and J dropped 0 bases, with 9 bases sitting between them. The CDR3 loop is CASTRLANTGELFF. The CDR3 DNA sequence: TGTGCCAGTACCCGCCTAGCGAACACCGGGGAGCTGTTTTTT. Combining the CDR3 with reference TRBV19 and TRBJ2-2 gives the whole variable domain DGGITQSPKYLFRKEGQNVTLSCEQNLNHDAMYWYRQDPGQGLRLIYYSQIVNDFQKGDIAEGYSVSREKKESFPLTVTSAQKNPTAFYLCASTRLANTGELFFGEGSRLTVL.

This clone was recorded once. This rearrangement joins TRBV6-5 to TRBJ2-7; unclear D gene. Germline CDR1 and CDR2: MNHEY and SVGAGI. The CDR3 sequence is 14 residues long. Trimming removed 0 bases from V and 4 bases from J, with 10 bases in between. In nucleotides, the CDR3 is TGTGCCAGCAGTTACTCTGGTAACAAGTACGAGCAGTACTTC. Amino acid sequence: CASSYSGNKYEQYF.

This chain joins TRBV28 and TRBJ2-7, with D maybe TRBD1 (6 bases). The V gene's germline CDR1 is MDHEN and CDR2 SYDVKM. This CDR3 has 14 amino acids. The V end lost 2 bases, the J end lost 3 bases, and 11 bases lay between the germline ends. The CDR3 DNA reads TGTGCCAGCAGTTTAGCAGGGGTATTCTACGAGCAGTACTTC. Its protein product is CASSLAGVFYEQYF.

CDR3 DNA sequence: TGTGCCAGCAGGATTTCAGGGGTTGGGGCCAACGTCCTGACTTTC. It specifies CASRISGVGANVLTF. V is TRBV7-9 and J is TRBJ2-6, with D possibly TRBD1 on 6 matching bases. Germline V CDR1 and CDR2: SEHNR, FQNEAQ (reference sequence). This CDR3 has 15 residues. The germline V and J ends were trimmed by 6 bases and 3 bases, with 12 bases remaining between them.

This chain links TRBV30 with TRBJ2-3; TRBD2 matches at 10 bases. The CDR3 consists of 14 residues. Germline loops: CDR1 GTSNPN, CDR2 SVGIG (reference sequence). After removal of 3 bases from V and 4 bases from J, the junction contained 4 bases not matched to a gene. CDR3 region: CAWSAGTSADTQYF. The CDR3 DNA reads as TGTGCCTGGAGCGCCGGGACTAGCGCAGATACGCAGTATTTT.

The rearrangement joins TRBV7-2 to TRBJ1-2, with D maybe TRBD1 (5 bases). Looked up from germline, CDR1 is SGHTA and CDR2 is FQGNSA. The CDR3 sequence is 14 residues long. V was pared by 1 base and J by 7 bases, with 13 bases between. As DNA, the CDR3 is TGTGCCAGCAGCTTAGGGGGCCATATGGGTGGCTACACCTTC. Amino acid sequence: CASSLGGHMGGYTF.

The genes are TRBV18 and TRBJ1-2, with D perhaps matching TRBD1 (5 bases). The CDR3 totals 13 residues. The V gene lost 1 base and the J gene lost 9 bases, with 12 bases spanning the gap. Germline assignment: CDR1 KGHSH and CDR2 LQKENI. Here the CDR3 reads CASSPQGRGSYTF. The DNA of the CDR3 is TGTGCCAGCTCACCACAGGGTCGGGGGAGCTACACCTTC.

The rearrangement joins TRBV30 to TRBJ2-5; D uncertain. V gave up 3 bases and J gave up 5 bases, with 13 bases separating them. This CDR3 region has 13 residues. Germline CDR1 and CDR2: GTSNPN and SVGIG (reference sequence). The CDR3 region is CAWSLTRVETQYF. The DNA for the CDR3 is TGTGCCTGGAGCCTCACTCGGGTGGAGACCCAGTACTTC. Supplemented by reference TRBV30 and TRBJ2-5, the full variable domain reads SQTIHQWPATLVQPVGSPLSLECTVEGTSNPNLYWYRQAAGRGLQLLFYSVGIGQISSEVPQNLSASRPQDRQFILSSKKLLLSDSGFYLCAWSLTRVETQYFGPGTRLLVL.

In this sample, this clone turned up once. The chain couples TRBV4-1 to TRBJ2-1; 8 nucleotides align to TRBD1. Unmatched junction bases numbered 6, after V lost 5 bases and J lost 6 bases. CDR1 is MGHRA, CDR2 YSYEKL, per germline. The CDR3 covers 14 residues. CDR3 nucleotide sequence: TGCGCCAGCAGCTCCCAGGGGGCTGGCAATGAGCAGTTCTTC. As protein: CASSSQGAGNEQFF.

CDR3 amino acids: CASSFGVRVVENIQYF. As DNA, the CDR3 is TGCGCCAGCAGCTTCGGAGTCAGGGTAGTTGAAAACATTCAGTACTTC. V usage is TRBV5-1 and J usage is TRBJ2-4; a possible D gene is TRBD1 (5 bases). CDR1 SGHRS and CDR2 YFSETQ come from the germline V gene. Trimming took 2 bases from V and 5 from J, leaving 17 bases between them. This CDR3 is built from 16 residues.

V and J are TRBV5-6 and TRBJ2-2; possible D gene TRBD2, 5 bases. The CDR3 loop spans 16 amino acids. The V end lost 5 bases, the J end lost 0 bases, and 14 bases lay between the germline ends. The germline V gene has CDR1 SGHDT and CDR2 YYEEEE. In DNA form, the CDR3 reads TGTGCCAGCAGGTTGCACGGGGAGACGAACACCGGGGAGCTGTTTTTT. It translates to CASRLHGETNTGELFF.

This clone was observed a single time. V and J are TRBV1 and TRBJ2-3; no check of the table's D call, TRBD2, against the DNA was made. TRBV1 is described as a pseudogene. The CDR3 totals 13 residues. The chain's CDR3 is CTNWRGWADTQYF. CDR3 nucleotide sequence: TGCACCAACTGGCGGGGATGGGCAGATACGCAGTATTTT.

The V call is TRBV7-9, the J call TRBJ2-1, with 10 bases that match TRBD2. With 7 bases clipped from V and 7 bases from J, the junction kept 22 bases outside the gene matches. The CDR3 consists of 19 residues. Germline V gives CDR1 SEHNR, CDR2 FQNEAQ (reference sequence). CDR3: CASTSGGASGRGARNEQFF. CDR3 in DNA: TGTGCCAGCACCTCGGGAGGGGCTAGCGGGAGAGGAGCTCGTAATGAGCAGTTCTTC.

In its sample, this clone was seen a few times. The CDR3 DNA reads as TGTGCCAGCAGCTTAGTCTCCCGGGGTAATGAGCAGTTCTTC. It yields the protein CASSLVSRGNEQFF. The chain is built from TRBV7-9 and TRBJ2-1, with TRBD2 as a possible D gene (5 bases). CDR3 size: 14 residues. Deletions cut 1 base from V and 7 bases from J, with 11 bases between. Per the germline V gene, CDR1 is SEHNR and CDR2 is FQNEAQ (reference sequence).